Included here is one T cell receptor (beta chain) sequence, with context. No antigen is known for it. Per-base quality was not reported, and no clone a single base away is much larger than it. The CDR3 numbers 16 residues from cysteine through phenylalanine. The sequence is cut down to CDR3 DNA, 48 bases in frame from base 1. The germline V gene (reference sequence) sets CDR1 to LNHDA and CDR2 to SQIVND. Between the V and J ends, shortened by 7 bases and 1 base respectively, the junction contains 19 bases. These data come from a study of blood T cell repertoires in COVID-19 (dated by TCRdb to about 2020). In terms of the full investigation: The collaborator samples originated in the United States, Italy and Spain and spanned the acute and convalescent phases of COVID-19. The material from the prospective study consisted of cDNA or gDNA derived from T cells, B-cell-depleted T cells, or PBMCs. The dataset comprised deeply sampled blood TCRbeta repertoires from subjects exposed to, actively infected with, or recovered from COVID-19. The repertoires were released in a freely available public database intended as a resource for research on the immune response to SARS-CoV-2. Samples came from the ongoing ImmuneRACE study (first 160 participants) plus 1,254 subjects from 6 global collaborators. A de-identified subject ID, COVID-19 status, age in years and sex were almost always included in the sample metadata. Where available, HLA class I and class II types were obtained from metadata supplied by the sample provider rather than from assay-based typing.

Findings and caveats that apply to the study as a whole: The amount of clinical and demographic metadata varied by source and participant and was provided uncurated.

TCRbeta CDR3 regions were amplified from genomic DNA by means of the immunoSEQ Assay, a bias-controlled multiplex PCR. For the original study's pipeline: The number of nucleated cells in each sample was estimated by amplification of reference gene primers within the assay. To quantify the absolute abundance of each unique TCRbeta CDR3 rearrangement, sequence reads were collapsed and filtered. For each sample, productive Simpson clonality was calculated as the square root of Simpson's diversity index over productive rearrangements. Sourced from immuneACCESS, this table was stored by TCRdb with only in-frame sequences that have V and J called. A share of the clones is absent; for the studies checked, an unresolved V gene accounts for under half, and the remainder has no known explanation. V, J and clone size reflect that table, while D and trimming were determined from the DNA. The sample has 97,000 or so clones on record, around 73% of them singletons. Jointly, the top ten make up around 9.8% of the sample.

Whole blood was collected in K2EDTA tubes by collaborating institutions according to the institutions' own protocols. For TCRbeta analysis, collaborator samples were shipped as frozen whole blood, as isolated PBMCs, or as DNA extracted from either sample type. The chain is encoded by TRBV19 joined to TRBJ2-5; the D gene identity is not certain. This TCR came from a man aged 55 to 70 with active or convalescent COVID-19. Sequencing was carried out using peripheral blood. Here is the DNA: TGTGCCAGTACTACCCATCACCAACCCGGCCAAGAGACCCAGTACTTC. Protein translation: CASTTHHQPGQETQYF.